Listed below are T cell receptor beta chains from one sample, sequenced in a study of pediatric ulcerative colitis. Profiling relied on immunoSEQ multiplex PCR, and the TCRdb table lists in-frame clones only, not all of them. The sample records tens of thousands of clones, more than 60% being singletons. Sequencing was done on a sample of blood. The origin of the receptors is a boy younger than 18 with moderate ulcerative colitis. CDR3s include the opening cysteine and the closing phenylalanine or tryptophan. The D gene is left open where the match is weak. Expanded clones are given a class, and other clones once, few, many or no size at all.

cdr3_aa: CASSDSGDTQYF; cdr3_nt: TGTGCCAGCAGTGACTCTGGAGATACGCAGTATTTT; v_call: TRBV6-4; d_call: -; j_call: TRBJ2-3; clone_size: -
cdr3_aa: CAWSVFGALIVVF; cdr3_nt: TGTGCCTGGAGTGTTTTTGGGGCATTGATCGTGGTCTTC; v_call: TRBV30; d_call: -; j_call: TRBJ2-1; clone_size: -
cdr3_aa: CACRGQINEKLFF; cdr3_nt: TGTGCCTGTAGGGGACAGATAAATGAAAAACTGTTTTTT; v_call: TRBV2; d_call: TRBD1; j_call: TRBJ1-4; clone_size: once
cdr3_aa: CASSWGTGANNQPQHF; cdr3_nt: TGTGCCAGCAGCTGGGGCACGGGGGCGAACAATCAGCCCCAGCATTTT; v_call: TRBV7-8; d_call: -; j_call: TRBJ1-5; clone_size: -
cdr3_aa: CASRQGARSTDTQYF; cdr3_nt: TGTGCCAGTAGACAGGGGGCGCGAAGCACAGATACGCAGTATTTT; v_call: TRBV19; d_call: TRBD1; j_call: TRBJ2-3; clone_size: once
cdr3_aa: CASSLAGVDRFHDTF; cdr3_nt: TGCGCCAGCAGCTTGGCCGGGGTCGACAGATTCCATGACACCTTC; v_call: TRBV5-1; d_call: -; j_call: TRBJ1-2; clone_size: -
cdr3_aa: CASSRSGTSGRPNEQYF; cdr3_nt: TGTGCCAGTAGTCGGTCGGGGACTAGCGGACGACCGAACGAGCAGTACTTC; v_call: TRBV19; d_call: TRBD2; j_call: TRBJ2-7; clone_size: -
cdr3_aa: CASSHLETTGGYTF; cdr3_nt: TGCGCCAGCAGCCACCTAGAAACCACAGGCGGCTACACCTTC; v_call: TRBV4-3; d_call: -; j_call: TRBJ1-2; clone_size: -
cdr3_aa: CASSRNGGQYNEQFF; cdr3_nt: TGTGCCAGCAGCCGCAATGGGGGTCAGTACAATGAGCAGTTCTTC; v_call: TRBV9; d_call: -; j_call: TRBJ2-1; clone_size: -
cdr3_aa: CASSQDGTGVGPQHF; cdr3_nt: TGCGCCAGCAGCCAAGATGGGACAGGGGTAGGTCCCCAGCATTTT; v_call: TRBV4-1; d_call: TRBD1; j_call: TRBJ1-5; clone_size: -
cdr3_aa: CASSPRGGGHEQFF; cdr3_nt: TGTGCCAGCAGCCCGCGGGGGGGCGGACATGAGCAGTTCTTC; v_call: TRBV4-2; d_call: TRBD2; j_call: TRBJ2-1; clone_size: -
cdr3_aa: CAWIGSPILGATYEQYF; cdr3_nt: TGTGCCTGGATAGGATCTCCTATCCTGGGGGCCACCTACGAGCAGTACTTC; v_call: TRBV30; d_call: -; j_call: TRBJ2-7; clone_size: few
cdr3_aa: CASSPQVEGPVAKNIQYF; cdr3_nt: TGTGCCAGCTCGCCTCAAGTCGAGGGGCCTGTAGCCAAAAACATTCAGTACTTC; v_call: TRBV7-2; d_call: -; j_call: TRBJ2-4; clone_size: -
cdr3_aa: CASSLGLAGVDEQFF; cdr3_nt: TGTGCCAGCAGCTTAGGGCTAGCGGGAGTAGATGAGCAGTTCTTC; v_call: TRBV11-3; d_call: TRBD2; j_call: TRBJ2-1; clone_size: -
cdr3_aa: CASSFTAGRNEQFF; cdr3_nt: TGCGCCAGCAGCTTTACAGCGGGAAGAAATGAGCAGTTCTTC; v_call: TRBV5-1; d_call: TRBD2; j_call: TRBJ2-1; clone_size: -
cdr3_aa: CASRRTVGTDTQYF; cdr3_nt: TGTGCCAGCAGGAGGACTGTCGGAACAGATACGCAGTATTTT; v_call: TRBV6-4; d_call: -; j_call: TRBJ2-3; clone_size: -
cdr3_aa: CAWSVRGRGLEKLFF; cdr3_nt: TGTGCCTGGAGTGTACGGGGCAGGGGGCTTGAAAAACTGTTTTTT; v_call: TRBV30; d_call: TRBD1; j_call: TRBJ1-4; clone_size: -
cdr3_aa: CASSLGIGGYRNTIYF; cdr3_nt: TGTGCCAGCAGCTTAGGAATCGGAGGGTATAGAAACACCATATATTTT; v_call: TRBV7-2; d_call: -; j_call: TRBJ1-3; clone_size: -
cdr3_aa: CASISEWRAGRGTEAFF; cdr3_nt: TGTGCCAGTATTTCAGAGTGGAGGGCTGGCAGGGGCACTGAAGCTTTCTTT; v_call: TRBV19; d_call: -; j_call: TRBJ1-1; clone_size: -
cdr3_aa: CASSLGAHGYTF; cdr3_nt: TGCGCCAGCAGCTTGGGAGCGCATGGCTACACCTTC; v_call: TRBV5-1; d_call: -; j_call: TRBJ1-2; clone_size: -
cdr3_aa: CASSQDRIGLSQHF; cdr3_nt: TGTGCCAGCAGCCAGGACAGGATAGGTCTGTCCCAGCATTTT; v_call: TRBV6-5; d_call: TRBD1; j_call: TRBJ1-5; clone_size: few
cdr3_aa: CASSLKRGGTEAFF; cdr3_nt: TGTGCCAGCAGCTTAAAGCGTGGAGGCACTGAAGCTTTCTTT; v_call: TRBV7-9; d_call: -; j_call: TRBJ1-1; clone_size: -
cdr3_aa: CASRHPGLAGGITYNEQFF; cdr3_nt: TGTGCCAGCAGACACCCGGGACTAGCGGGGGGGATTACCTACAATGAGCAGTTCTTC; v_call: TRBV27; d_call: TRBD2; j_call: TRBJ2-1; clone_size: -
cdr3_aa: CASSQDWTQYF; cdr3_nt: TGTGCCAGCAGCCAAGATTGGACCCAGTACTTC; v_call: TRBV14; d_call: -; j_call: TRBJ2-5; clone_size: -
cdr3_aa: CASSLRVGGQGANGELFF; cdr3_nt: TGTGCCAGCAGTTTACGGGTGGGGGGACAGGGGGCCAACGGGGAGCTGTTTTTT; v_call: TRBV27; d_call: TRBD1; j_call: TRBJ2-2; clone_size: -
cdr3_aa: CASSWPGGEAFF; cdr3_nt: TGTGCCAGCAGCTGGCCCGGGGGTGAAGCTTTCTTT; v_call: TRBV11-2; d_call: -; j_call: TRBJ1-1; clone_size: -
cdr3_aa: CASSERSGQGAYEQYF; cdr3_nt: TGTGCCAGCAGTGAACGGTCGGGACAGGGGGCCTACGAGCAGTACTTC; v_call: TRBV18; d_call: TRBD1; j_call: TRBJ2-7; clone_size: once